This section outlines one TCR beta chain sequence together with its context. What it binds is not known. The repertoire was sequenced with immunoSEQ multiplex PCR; TCRdb's copy has only in-frame clones and lacks some. The sample records roughly 80,000 clones, roughly 80% being singletons. This specimen belongs to a study of T cell clones after liver transplantation. Whole-study findings and limits: The donor-reactive repertoire was only partly measurable in two subjects, lacking donor cells.

The CDR3 is 15 residues long. Germline lookup yields CDR1 SGHTA and CDR2 FQGNSA. V dropped 4 bases and J dropped 1 base, with 11 bases sitting between them. Source: CD4+ T cells from blood, taken 46 months after liver transplant. The receptor's source is a human patient who received a liver transplant. A subset of T cells may come from the graft donor. J is TRBJ2-1 and V is TRBV7-2; D possibly corresponds to TRBD2 (5 bases). Here the CDR3 reads CASSSLGNSYNEQFF. CDR3 in DNA: TGTGCCAGCAGCTCCCTCGGGAATTCCTACAATGAGCAGTTCTTC.